The 21 T cell receptor beta chains reported below all come from one sample, sequenced in a study of regulatory T cells in long-lasting Graves disease. Researchers made TCR beta libraries by using iRepertoire HTBI primers and running Arm-PCR on CDR3 regions. TCRdb fed the multiplex PCR reads into MiXCR, producing one record per CDR3 protein. The repertoire includes around 430,000 distinct CDR3 sequences, about 20% of them detected once, and less than 15% sits in the top ten. Time point reported: persistent/refractory GD, antithyroid drugs over 5 years with positive TRAb. The TCR library was made from RNA extracted from PBMCs. Material: peripheral blood mononuclear cells (PBMCs), obtained when the disease was refractory, from a patient treated with antithyroid drugs. These receptors were collected from a female donor with Graves disease.

For this clonotype: This may be a read error, as it is one base from a much larger clone. This sequence joins TRBV7-2 and TRBJ1-1, with 7 bases aligning to TRBD1. Germline CDR1 SGHTA, CDR2 FQGNSA. This CDR3 is 16 amino acids long. With V trimmed by 2 bases and J by 4 bases, 10 bases remained unmatched. The CDR3 DNA reads TGTGCCAGCAGCTTATCGGGACAGATGGTGACCACTGAAGCTTTCTTT. This encodes CASSLSGQMVTTEAFF.

Worth noting for this clonotype: Possible read error: a much larger clone is one base away. V and J are TRBV11-2 and TRBJ1-4; no clear D. V dropped 3 bases and J dropped 11 bases, with 13 bases sitting between them. Germline loops: CDR1 SGHAT, CDR2 FQNNGV. The CDR3 sequence is 13 residues long. CDR3 in DNA: TGTGCCAGCAGCTTTCGAGAGGGTGGGAAACTGTTTTTT. Protein product: CASSFREGGKLFF. Looking up the rest from reference TRBV11-2 and TRBJ1-4 gives the full variable domain: EAGVAQSPRYKIIEKRQSVAFWCNPISGHATLYWYQQILGQGPKLLIQFQNNGVVDDSQLPKDRFSAERLKGVDSTLKIQPAKLEDSAVYLCASSFREGGKLFFGSGTQLSVL.

On this clonotype: This may be a read error: a much more frequent sequence differs by one nucleotide. V is TRBV7-2 and J is TRBJ2-1; the D gene is possibly TRBD1 (7 bases). The CDR3 runs 15 residues. The germline V gene has CDR1 SGHTA and CDR2 FQGNSA. V was cut by 2 bases and J by 7 bases, with 15 bases left in between. CDR3 in amino acids: CASSLWGAGGNEQFF. Written as DNA, the CDR3 is TGTGCCAGCAGCTTATGGGGGGCAGGGGGAAATGAGCAGTTCTTC.

This clonotype was seen at least ten times. The rearrangement uses TRBV24-1 and TRBJ2-2; D unresolved. Between the trimmed V and J ends, which lost 9 bases and 0 bases, there was a span of 10 bases. The germline gives CDR1 KGHDR, CDR2 SFDVKD. The CDR3 runs 14 residues. The DNA of the CDR3 is TGTGCCACCTCAGCCGGGTCGAACACCGGGGAGCTGTTTTTT. It codes for CATSAGSNTGELFF.

The chain uses TRBV12-3 or TRBV12-4 and TRBJ2-1, with 13 bases fitting TRBD2. Unmatched junction bases numbered 10, after V lost 5 bases and J lost 3 bases. CDR3 length equals 18 residues. The DNA for the CDR3 is TGTGCCAGCAGTCCCTCCCTCAGACTAGCGGGAGGCTACAATGAGCAGTTCTTC. Protein: CASSPSLRLAGGYNEQFF.

This clonotype was seen a single time. This chain connects TRBV27 to TRBJ2-7; 7 positions agree with TRBD2. Trimming cost V 4 bases and J 1 base; bases outside gene matches: 7. The CDR3 has 15 amino acids. Germline V gene sequence: CDR1 MNHEY, CDR2 SMNVEV (reference sequence). Here the CDR3 DNA reads TGTGCCAGCAGTTCGGCGGGAGCCGAGTCCTACGAGCAGTACTTC. Translation: CASSSAGAESYEQYF.

The V and J genes are TRBV20-1 and TRBJ2-7; 8 bases are shared with TRBD2. Germline CDR1 reads DFQATT; CDR2 reads SNEGSKA (reference sequence). This CDR3 comprises 12 residues. V was pared by 6 bases and J by 7 bases, with 8 bases of the junction left unmatched. The CDR3 sequence: CSASGLAVEQYF. CDR3 sequence (DNA): TGCAGTGCCTCAGGACTAGCAGTGGAGCAGTACTTC.

The chain recombines TRBV28 with TRBJ1-3; TRBD1 is a possible D gene (6 bases). CDR1 MDHEN and CDR2 SYDVKM come from the germline V gene. With 2 bases removed from V and 7 bases from J, the gap between germline ends came to 21 bases. There are 17 residues in the CDR3. CDR3 coding DNA: TGTGCCAGCAGTTTACGGTTCCAGGGGTTGCGCTGGAACACCATATATTTT. It is translated as CASSLRFQGLRWNTIYF.

This sequence joins TRBV9 and TRBJ1-2, with TRBD1 identical over 8 bases. Unmatched junction bases numbered 11, after V lost 7 bases and J lost 3 bases. The CDR3 is 15 residues long. Germline V lookup: CDR1 SGDLS, CDR2 YYNGEE. For the CDR3, the DNA is TGTGCCAGCGTCGCCGGGACAGGAGCCCACTATGGCTACACCTTC. It is translated as CASVAGTGAHYGYTF.

This clonotype was seen at least ten times. The gene calls are TRBV28 and TRBJ2-5; D may be TRBD1 (5 bases). Germline CDR1 MDHEN, CDR2 SYDVKM. With 2 bases removed from V and 7 bases from J, the gap between germline ends came to 14 bases. CDR3 length: 14 amino acids. For the CDR3, the DNA is TGTGCCAGCAGTTTAGACAGAACCAAGAGGACCCAGTACTTC. It specifies CASSLDRTKRTQYF.

The chain couples TRBV5-6 to TRBJ2-5; TRBD2 matches at 7 bases. The CDR3 runs to 18 residues. Germline lookup yields CDR1 SGHDT and CDR2 YYEEEE. With 4 bases clipped from V and 7 bases from J, the junction kept 22 bases outside the gene matches. The CDR3 DNA is TGTGCCAGCAGCCACTATCTCGTCGGACTAGGTATCATGGGGACCCAGTACTTC. Protein product: CASSHYLVGLGIMGTQYF.

This sequence joins TRBV30 and TRBJ1-4, with D uncertain. Germline CDR1 reads GTSNPN; CDR2 reads SVGIG (reference sequence). The V end was cut by 1 base, the J end by 4 bases, with 1 base between. CDR3 length: 11 amino acids. CDR3 loop: CAWSGNEKLFF. The CDR3, as DNA: TGTGCCTGGAGTGGTAATGAAAAACTGTTTTTT.

The chain employs TRBV9 and TRBJ1-1; maybe TRBD1 (5 bases). The germline V gene has CDR1 SGDLS and CDR2 YYNGEE. The V end lost 0 bases, the J end lost 1 base, and 16 bases lay between the germline ends. This CDR3 is 17 amino acids long. CDR3 bases: TGTGCCAGCAGCGTAGGCCGAGGGGTTTCGGGGAACACTGAAGCTTTCTTT. It is translated as CASSVGRGVSGNTEAFF.

The chain uses TRBV5-5 and TRBJ2-2; D not resolved. V was trimmed by 3 bases and J by 4 bases, leaving 7 bases between them. The CDR3 runs 13 residues. Germline CDR1 SGHKS, CDR2 YYEKEE (reference sequence). CDR3 sequence (DNA): TGTGCCAGCAGCTCGGCCCGCACCGGGGAGCTGTTTTTT. This translates into CASSSARTGELFF. Together with reference TRBV5-5 and TRBJ2-2, the CDR3 gives the full variable domain: DAGVTQSPTHLIKTRGQQVTLRCSPISGHKSVSWYQQVLGQGPQFIFQYYEKEERGRGNFPDRFSARQFPNYSSELNVNALLLGDSALYLCASSSARTGELFFGEGSRLTVL.

V and J are TRBV19 and TRBJ1-2, with a possible D match to TRBD1 (5 bases). V was trimmed by 9 bases and J by 2 bases, leaving 13 bases between them. The CDR3 sequence is 13 residues long. Per the germline V gene, CDR1 is LNHDA and CDR2 is SQIVND (reference sequence). The CDR3 region has the DNA TGTGCCAGCCAGGGTTTTGGGAACTATGGCTACACCTTC. This codes for CASQGFGNYGYTF.

Details on this clonotype: A read error may account for a junction end that differs from germline. The CDR3 loop reads CASSQDRGGQGANAEAFF. The CDR3 nucleotides are TGCGCCAGCAGCCAAGATCGGGGGGGACAGGGGGCGAACGCTGAAGCTTTCTTT. This rearrangement joins TRBV4-3 to TRBJ1-1; 12 bases fit TRBD1. The germline CDR1 and CDR2 sequences are LGHNA and YSLEER. The CDR3 sequence is 18 residues long.

This clonotype was seen a few times. This chain uses TRBV30 with TRBJ2-2; a possible D gene is TRBD1 (6 bases). CDR3 size: 14 residues. Germline CDR1 GTSNPN, CDR2 SVGIG (reference sequence). V was trimmed by 3 bases and J by 2 bases, leaving 10 bases between them. The CDR3 DNA reads TGTGCCTGGAGGGACAGTCCCAACACCGGGGAGCTGTTTTTT. It translates to CAWRDSPNTGELFF.

This chain connects TRBV15 to TRBJ2-1, with D tentatively TRBD2 (6 bases). The germline V and J ends were trimmed by 1 base and 2 bases, with 9 bases remaining between them. Germline V gene sequence: CDR1 LNHNV, CDR2 YYDKDF (reference sequence). CDR3 length: 15 residues. The CDR3 is CATSRVTGAYNEQFF. Here the CDR3 DNA reads TGTGCCACCAGCAGAGTCACGGGAGCCTACAATGAGCAGTTCTTC.

This clonotype was seen at least ten times. The CDR3 DNA reads as TGTGCCAGCAGCAACCCGGGGGGGGGCGAGCAGTACTTC. Translated, it gives CASSNPGGGEQYF. This rearrangement joins TRBV28 to TRBJ2-7; TRBD2 agrees at 8 bases. The junction had 7 bases not matched to a gene; V was cut back by 6 bases and J by 6 bases. The CDR3 length is 13 residues. The germline gives CDR1 MDHEN, CDR2 SYDVKM.

As concerns this clonotype: This clone may be a read error of a much larger clone one base away. Because it lacks the conserved phenylalanine or tryptophan at the end, this CDR3 is likely a read error. The rearrangement joins TRBV10-3 to TRBJ1-1; 8 nucleotides line up with TRBD1. The V gene end was trimmed by 3 bases and the J gene end by 7 bases; junction bases not matched to a gene: 1. This CDR3 contains 12 residues. The germline gives CDR1 ENHRY, CDR2 SYGVKD. CDR3 region: CAISDGQGEAFL. For the CDR3, the DNA is TGTGCCATCAGTGACGGACAGGGTGAAGCTTTCCTT.

A single count supports this clonotype. This chain connects TRBV2 to TRBJ2-2; 9 nucleotides agree with TRBD1. This CDR3 is 15 amino acids long. Looked up from germline, CDR1 is SNHLY and CDR2 is FYNNEI. The ends lost 2 bases at V and 4 bases at J; junction bases unmatched: 2. The CDR3 protein is CASSEPDRGTGELFF. The CDR3 nucleotides read TGTGCCAGCAGTGAACCGGACAGGGGCACCGGGGAGCTGTTTTTT.